These 30 T cell receptor beta chains originate from one sample sequenced in a study of blood T cell repertoires in COVID-19. Only in-frame clones appear in the TCRdb table, and some are missing; sequencing was by immunoSEQ multiplex PCR. The sample includes 150,000 to 200,000 clones, roughly 86% of them seen just once. Specimen: peripheral blood. Every receptor here comes from a man aged 70-80 years with acute or convalescent COVID-19.

The chain carries TRBV10-2 and TRBJ2-3; 10 bases match TRBD2. Germline V lookup: CDR1 WSHSY, CDR2 SAAADI. The CDR3 covers 14 residues. Trimming cost V 8 bases and J 1 base; bases outside gene matches: 3. The CDR3 here is CASGLAGGTDTQYF. Here the CDR3 DNA reads TGCGCCAGCGGGCTAGCGGGGGGCACAGATACGCAGTATTTT.

This clone was observed a few times. The chain couples TRBV5-4 to TRBJ1-2; D remains ambiguous. CDR1 and CDR2 from the germline V gene are SGHNT and YYREEE (reference sequence). V lost 0 bases, J lost 0 bases, and 9 bases lay in between. CDR3 length: 15 amino acids. The CDR3 loop is CASSLGGEANYGYTF. As DNA, the CDR3 is TGTGCCAGCAGCTTGGGCGGGGAAGCTAACTATGGCTACACCTTC. The entire variable domain, with the rest obtained from reference TRBV5-4 and TRBJ1-2, is as follows: ETGVTQSPTHLIKTRGQQVTLRCSSQSGHNTVSWYQQALGQGPQFIFQYYREEENGRGNFPPRFSGLQFPNYSSELNVNALELDDSALYLCASSLGGEANYGYTFGSGTRLTVV.

This chain links TRBV27 with TRBJ2-2; 11 nucleotides match TRBD2. This CDR3 comprises 20 residues. After removal of 3 bases from V and 0 bases from J, the junction contained 12 bases not matched to a gene. Germline V CDR1 and CDR2: MNHEY, SMNVEV (reference sequence). The CDR3 spells CASSFLLPTSGNANTGELFF. The CDR3 DNA reads as TGTGCCAGCAGTTTTCTACTCCCGACTAGCGGGAACGCGAACACCGGGGAGCTGTTTTTT.

The V call is TRBV7-2, the J call TRBJ2-5, with D maybe TRBD2 (7 bases). V was trimmed by 1 base and J by 5 bases, leaving 8 bases between them. The CDR3 sequence is 13 residues long. Per germline, CDR1 SGHTA and CDR2 FQGNSA. CDR3: CASSLEGGETQYF. The CDR3 DNA is TGTGCCAGCAGCTTAGAGGGGGGGGAGACCCAGTACTTC.

J is TRBJ2-7 and V is TRBV11-3; D gene unclear. The V and J ends lost 2 bases and 0 bases respectively, with 14 bases between them. This CDR3 contains 16 residues. Germline V gives CDR1 SGHNT, CDR2 YENEEA. The CDR3 region has the DNA TGTGCCAGCAGCTTATGTGAGCCGACAAGCTCCTACGAGCAGTACTTC. It is translated as CASSLCEPTSSYEQYF.

This clone has a handful of counts. The V and J genes are TRBV29-1 and TRBJ2-7; tentative D call: TRBD1 (5 bases). Germline V CDR1 and CDR2: SQVTM, ANQGSEA. This CDR3 spans 13 amino acids. V was trimmed by 4 bases and J by 2 bases, leaving 12 bases between them. CDR3 sequence: CSVAFGRAYEQYF. CDR3 coding DNA: TGCAGCGTTGCCTTTGGCAGGGCCTACGAGCAGTACTTC.

The CDR3 nucleotides read TGTGCCAGTAGTATAGGGGGGGCCCAGCATTTT. It encodes CASSIGGAQHF. V is TRBV19 and J is TRBJ1-5; D is possibly TRBD1 (5 bases). V lost 1 base to trimming and J lost 11 bases, with 6 bases between them. Germline CDR1 LNHDA, CDR2 SQIVND (reference sequence). CDR3 length: 11 residues.

This clone has a handful of counts. This sequence joins TRBV2 and TRBJ2-7; 7 bases are shared with TRBD1. With 6 bases clipped from V and 6 bases from J, the junction kept 5 bases outside the gene matches. CDR1 and CDR2 from the germline V gene are SNHLY and FYNNEI. The CDR3 loop spans 12 amino acids. The CDR3 nucleotides read TGTGCCAGCAGAAACAGGGGCGGCGAGCAGTACTTC. Amino acid sequence: CASRNRGGEQYF.

The sample holds one count of this clone. The chain combines TRBV12-3 or TRBV12-4 with TRBJ2-1; the D is unclear. V was trimmed by 3 bases and J by 9 bases, leaving 6 bases between them. CDR3 size: 11 residues. CDR3 loop: CASSFFGEQFF. The CDR3 coding sequence is TGTGCCAGCAGTTTTTTCGGTGAGCAGTTCTTC.

This chain joins TRBV5-1 and TRBJ2-1; D might be TRBD2 (5 bases). CDR3 length: 14 amino acids. V lost 0 bases to trimming and J lost 5 bases, with 9 bases between them. CDR1 and CDR2 (germline): SGHRS, YFSETQ. This CDR3 reads CASSLVAGDNEQFF. The CDR3 coding sequence is TGCGCCAGCAGCTTGGTGGCGGGTGACAATGAGCAGTTCTTC.

This clone was observed a single time. The rearrangement joins TRBV29-1 to TRBJ1-2, with TRBD1 as a possible D gene (5 bases). V lost 7 bases to trimming and J lost 4 bases, with 16 bases between them. CDR3 length: 13 amino acids. Germline V gene data show CDR1 as SQVTM and CDR2 as ANQGSEA. The CDR3 DNA reads as TGCAGCGGGGGAGGGGCTCCCGGCTATGGCTACACCTTC. It encodes CSGGGAPGYGYTF.

The chain recombines TRBV5-1 with TRBJ2-3, with 16 bases that match TRBD2. The CDR3 runs to 16 residues. Germline CDR1 reads SGHRS; CDR2 reads YFSETQ. Trimming removed 4 bases from V and 10 bases from J; junction bases left unmatched: 9. The DNA for the CDR3 is TGCGCCAGCAGCAAGGGACTAGCGGGAGGGCCTGACGCGCAGTATTTT. It specifies CASSKGLAGGPDAQYF.

The chain employs TRBV5-1 and TRBJ1-1; D perhaps matches TRBD1 (5 bases). The CDR3 has 15 amino acids. Germline V gives CDR1 SGHRS, CDR2 YFSETQ. With 4 bases removed from V and 4 bases from J, the gap between germline ends came to 17 bases. The CDR3 nucleotides read TGCGCCAGCAGCAGAGCACCCCAGGGTGTCACTGAAGCTTTCTTT. As protein: CASSRAPQGVTEAFF. Full variable domain (remainder filled in from reference TRBV5-1 and TRBJ1-1): KAGVTQTPRYLIKTRGQQVTLSCSPISGHRSVSWYQQTPGQGLQFLFEYFSETQRNKGNFPGRFSGRQFSNSRSEMNVSTLELGDSALYLCASSRAPQGVTEAFFGQGTRLTVV.

The chain carries TRBV18 and TRBJ1-2; 8 nucleotides line up with TRBD1. Trimming took 3 bases from V and 8 from J; bases not matched to a gene: 8. CDR3 size: 14 residues. Germline CDR1 reads KGHSH; CDR2 reads LQKENI. CDR3 sequence (DNA): TGTGCCAGCTCACCGTCTCAGGGGGCTTTCGGCTACACCTTC. It is translated as CASSPSQGAFGYTF.

The chain recombines TRBV6-5 with TRBJ2-3; TRBD2 is a possible D gene (5 bases). V lost 0 bases and J lost 2, with 9 bases in between. The CDR3 is made up of 15 amino acids. The germline gives CDR1 MNHEY, CDR2 SVGAGI. The CDR3 DNA reads as TGTGCCAGCAGTTACTCAGCTAGCTACACAGATACGCAGTATTTT. This encodes CASSYSASYTDTQYF.

This sequence joins TRBV18 and TRBJ2-1; 8 bases are shared with TRBD1. From germline, CDR1 is KGHSH and CDR2 LQKENI. This CDR3 is 16 amino acids long. The V and J ends lost 0 bases and 5 bases, in that order; junction bases with no gene match: 6. CDR3 nucleotides: TGTGCCAGCTCACCACCGAGGCAGGGGGCGCACAATGAGCAGTTCTTC. Translated, it gives CASSPPRQGAHNEQFF.

This sequence joins TRBV10-3 and TRBJ1-2, with D possibly TRBD1 on 6 matching bases. The germline V gene encodes CDR1 ENHRY and CDR2 SYGVKD. Trimming removed 3 bases from V and 8 bases from J, with 19 bases in between. The CDR3 runs 15 residues. In nucleotides, the CDR3 is TGTGCCATCAGTGACCTCCAGGGGATCGAACGAGGCTACACCTTC. Translation: CAISDLQGIERGYTF.

The CDR3 sequence is CASSQGGGAMNTEAFF. Here the CDR3 DNA reads TGTGCCAGCAGCCAAGGAGGGGGGGCAATGAACACTGAAGCTTTCTTT. The V gene is TRBV14, the J gene TRBJ1-1; D may be TRBD1 (6 bases). This CDR3 has 16 residues. Trimming cost V 1 base and J 0 bases, with 12 bases left between them. Germline CDR1 and CDR2: SGHDN and FVKESK.

This rearrangement joins TRBV27 to TRBJ1-4; D is unclear. V was trimmed by 4 bases and J by 13 bases, leaving 10 bases between them. The CDR3 spans 11 residues. Germline-derived CDR1 and CDR2 are MNHEY and SMNVEV (reference sequence). CDR3 sequence reads: CASSSLPGLFF. The CDR3, as DNA: TGTGCCAGCAGTTCACTCCCGGGACTGTTTTTT.

The J gene is TRBJ2-5, the V gene TRBV5-1; TRBD1 matches 7 bases. The junction had 7 bases not matched to a gene; V was cut back by 3 bases and J by 2 bases. This CDR3 contains 15 residues. Per the germline V gene, CDR1 is SGHRS and CDR2 is YFSETQ. The CDR3 loop is CASSYGYRGQETQYF. The DNA of the CDR3 is TGCGCCAGCAGCTACGGGTACAGGGGTCAAGAGACCCAGTACTTC.

The count of this clone is one. The rearrangement uses TRBV2 and TRBJ1-5; D is unresolved. Between the trimmed V and J ends, which lost 4 bases and 1 base, there was a span of 11 bases. The CDR3 loop spans 15 amino acids. Germline CDR1 and CDR2: SNHLY and FYNNEI. CDR3 loop: CASSGGSGSNQPQHF. The CDR3 bases are TGTGCCAGCAGTGGCGGAAGTGGGAGCAATCAGCCCCAGCATTTT.

This clone turned up a few times. The V call is TRBV11-2, the J call TRBJ1-2; D is uncertain. V was clipped by 5 bases and J by 8 bases, with 21 bases between them. Germline CDR1 SGHAT, CDR2 FQNNGV. This CDR3 spans 15 amino acids. CDR3 loop: CASSQSFDFGGGYTF. The CDR3 DNA follows: TGTGCCAGCAGCCAGTCGTTTGACTTTGGTGGCGGCTACACCTTC.

The genes are TRBV18 and TRBJ2-3, with unresolved D. Trimming shortened V by 3 bases and J by 0 bases, and 13 bases separated the two germline ends. Germline CDR1 KGHSH, CDR2 LQKENI. The CDR3 is made up of 16 amino acids. The CDR3 loop reads CASSPVQRSSTDTQYF. CDR3 in DNA: TGTGCCAGCTCACCGGTACAGAGATCTAGCACAGATACGCAGTATTTT.

The chain couples TRBV5-4 to TRBJ2-3; TRBD2 aligns across 11 bases. The V and J ends lost 1 base and 1 base, in that order; junction bases with no gene match: 11. Germline V gene data show CDR1 as SGHNT and CDR2 as YYREEE (reference sequence). This CDR3 has 19 residues. CDR3 protein: CASSLKVFVAGGGTDTQYF. CDR3 nucleotide sequence: TGTGCCAGCAGCTTGAAGGTTTTTGTAGCGGGGGGGGGCACAGATACGCAGTATTTT.

This clone occurred a few times. The chain uses TRBV2 and TRBJ1-3, with 7 bases lining up with TRBD1. V gave up 6 bases and J gave up 7 bases; unmatched junction bases: 9. Germline CDR1 is SNHLY and CDR2 is FYNNEI. The CDR3 spans 14 residues. The CDR3 region is CASREYGTANTIYF. The CDR3 region has the DNA TGTGCCAGCAGAGAGTACGGGACAGCCAACACCATATATTTT.

The chain joins TRBV30 to TRBJ1-2; D gene ambiguous. Trimming pared 5 bases from V and 4 bases from J, leaving 11 bases between. Germline CDR1 and CDR2: GTSNPN and SVGIG (reference sequence). The CDR3 has 12 amino acids. DNA of the CDR3: TGTGCCTGGGGCAGAGGAAGCTATGGCTACACCTTC. Amino acids: CAWGRGSYGYTF.

The chain joins TRBV2 to TRBJ2-7; TRBD1 aligns across 9 bases. J lost 1 base, V lost 3 bases, and 4 bases had no gene match. The CDR3 has 15 residues. CDR1 is SNHLY and CDR2 is FYNNEI in the germline V gene. CDR3 nucleotide sequence: TGTGCCAGCAGTGACCTGGGACAGGGTTCCTACGAGCAGTACTTC. Residues: CASSDLGQGSYEQYF.

This chain connects TRBV6-2 or TRBV6-3 to TRBJ2-5; D is ambiguous. Germline CDR1 reads MNHEY; CDR2 reads SVGEGT. The CDR3 sequence is 12 residues long. V shed 0 bases and J shed 5 bases, with 4 bases lying between them. The CDR3 DNA sequence: TGTGCCAGCAGTTACTCCATGGAGACCCAGTACTTC. Translating it yields CASSYSMETQYF.

DNA for the CDR3: TGTGCCAGCCAGGAATACAATGAGCAGTTCTTC. Encoded protein: CASQEYNEQFF. The chain joins TRBV2 to TRBJ2-1; no definite D call. The CDR3 is 11 amino acids. The germline V gene encodes CDR1 SNHLY and CDR2 FYNNEI. The V end lost 8 bases, the J end lost 4 bases, and 6 bases lay between the germline ends.

This sequence joins TRBV15 and TRBJ1-1; 8 nucleotides line up with TRBD1. The CDR3 runs 19 residues. V shed 0 bases, J shed 1 base, and the junction held 13 bases outside the gene matches. CDR1 and CDR2 (germline): LNHNV, YYDKDF (reference sequence). The DNA for the CDR3 is TGTGCCACCAGCAGAGATAGGTTCTGGGAGACAGGGGAGAACACTGAAGCTTTCTTT. This gives the protein CATSRDRFWETGENTEAFF.